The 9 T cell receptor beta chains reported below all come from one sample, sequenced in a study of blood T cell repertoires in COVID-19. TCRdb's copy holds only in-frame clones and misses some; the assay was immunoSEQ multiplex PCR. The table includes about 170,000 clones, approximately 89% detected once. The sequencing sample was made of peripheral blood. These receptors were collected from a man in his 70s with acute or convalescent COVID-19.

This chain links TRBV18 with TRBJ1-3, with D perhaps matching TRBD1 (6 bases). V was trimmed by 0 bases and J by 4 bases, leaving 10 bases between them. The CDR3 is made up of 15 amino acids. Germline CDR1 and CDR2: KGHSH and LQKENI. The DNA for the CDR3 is TGTGCCAGCTCACCACCGAGGACAGCCGGAAACACCATATATTTT. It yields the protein CASSPPRTAGNTIYF.

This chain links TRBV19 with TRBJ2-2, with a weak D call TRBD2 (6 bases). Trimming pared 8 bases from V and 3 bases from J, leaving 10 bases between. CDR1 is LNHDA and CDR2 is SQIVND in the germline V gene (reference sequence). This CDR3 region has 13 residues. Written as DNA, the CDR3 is TGTGCCAGTTCTAGCGCGTACACCGGGGAGCTGTTTTTT. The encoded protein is CASSSAYTGELFF.

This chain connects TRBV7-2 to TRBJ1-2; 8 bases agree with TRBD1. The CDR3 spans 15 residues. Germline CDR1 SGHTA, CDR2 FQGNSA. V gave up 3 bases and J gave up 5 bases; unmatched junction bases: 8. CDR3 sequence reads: CASSFPRTGPYGYTF. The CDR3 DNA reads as TGTGCCAGCAGCTTCCCCAGGACAGGGCCATATGGCTACACCTTC.

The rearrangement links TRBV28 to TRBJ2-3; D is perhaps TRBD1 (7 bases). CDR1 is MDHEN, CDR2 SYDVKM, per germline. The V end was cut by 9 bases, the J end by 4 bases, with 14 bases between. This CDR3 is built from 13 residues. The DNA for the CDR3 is TGTGCCAGTCAGGGGGGCCTCGCAGATACGCAGTATTTT. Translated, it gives CASQGGLADTQYF.

CDR3 in amino acids: CASSSHTDTQYF. The CDR3 nucleotides read TGTGCCAGCAGTTCCCACACAGATACGCAGTATTTT. The genes are TRBV12-3 or TRBV12-4 and TRBJ2-3; D gene unclear. The V end lost 4 bases, the J end lost 2 bases, and 4 bases lay between the germline ends. This CDR3 contains 12 residues.

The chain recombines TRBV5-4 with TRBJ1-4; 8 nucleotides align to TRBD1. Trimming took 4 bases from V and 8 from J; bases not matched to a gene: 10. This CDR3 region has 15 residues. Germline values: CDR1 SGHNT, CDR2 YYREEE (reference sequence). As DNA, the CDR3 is TGTGCCAGCAGCCGTACGGACAGGGTCGGGGAAAAACTGTTTTTT. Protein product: CASSRTDRVGEKLFF.

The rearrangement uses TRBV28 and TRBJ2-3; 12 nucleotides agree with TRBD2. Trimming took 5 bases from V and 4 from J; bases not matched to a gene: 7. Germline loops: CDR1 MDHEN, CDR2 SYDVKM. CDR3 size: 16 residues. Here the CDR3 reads CASSGRLAGDSDTQYF. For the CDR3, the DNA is TGTGCCAGCAGTGGAAGACTAGCGGGAGATTCAGATACGCAGTATTTT.

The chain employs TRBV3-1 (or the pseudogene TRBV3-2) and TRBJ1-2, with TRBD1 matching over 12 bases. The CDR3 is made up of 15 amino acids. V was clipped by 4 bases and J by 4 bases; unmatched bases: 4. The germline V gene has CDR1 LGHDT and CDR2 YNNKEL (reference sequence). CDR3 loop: CASSRGTGGGYGYTF. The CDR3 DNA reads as TGTGCCAGCAGCCGCGGGACAGGGGGCGGCTATGGCTACACCTTC.

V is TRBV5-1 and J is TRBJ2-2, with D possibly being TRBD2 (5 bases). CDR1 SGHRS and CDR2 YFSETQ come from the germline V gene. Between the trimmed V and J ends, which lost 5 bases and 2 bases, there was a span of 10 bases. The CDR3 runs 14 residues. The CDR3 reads CASSIAPNTGELFF. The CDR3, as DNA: TGCGCCAGCAGTATAGCGCCTAACACCGGGGAGCTGTTTTTT.